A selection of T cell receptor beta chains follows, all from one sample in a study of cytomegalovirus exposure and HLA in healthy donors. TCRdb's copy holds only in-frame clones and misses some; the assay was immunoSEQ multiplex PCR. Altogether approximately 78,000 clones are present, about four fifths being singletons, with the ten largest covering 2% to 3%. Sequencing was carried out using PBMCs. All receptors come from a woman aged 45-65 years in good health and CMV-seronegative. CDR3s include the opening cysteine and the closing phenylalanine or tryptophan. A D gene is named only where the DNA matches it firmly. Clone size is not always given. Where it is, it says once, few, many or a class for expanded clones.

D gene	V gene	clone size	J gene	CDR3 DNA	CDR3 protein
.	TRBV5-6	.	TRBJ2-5	TGTGCCAGCACACGTAATCCCCTAGCCTCGGAGACCCAGTACTTC	CASTRNPLASETQYF
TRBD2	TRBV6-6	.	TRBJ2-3	TGTGCCAGCGAAAAACTAGCGGGGGGCGGGGATACGCAGTATTTT	CASEKLAGGGDTQYF
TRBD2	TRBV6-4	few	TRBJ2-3	TGTGCCAGCAGTGACGCGGGGGTTCCCACAGATACGCAGTATTTT	CASSDAGVPTDTQYF
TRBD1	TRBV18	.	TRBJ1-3	TGTGCCAGCTCACCCCAGGGGGCGTATGGAAACACCATATATTTT	CASSPQGAYGNTIYF
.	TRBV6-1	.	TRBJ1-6	TGTGCCAGCAGTGTAGAGGGTAATTCACCCCTCCACTTT	CASSVEGNSPLHF
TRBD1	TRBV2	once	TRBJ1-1	TGTGCCAGCAGGGCGGAGGGGGCTGTGAACACTGAAGCTTTCTTT	CASRAEGAVNTEAFF
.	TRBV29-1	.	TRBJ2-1	TGCAGCGTTGGGACGGGAGAGTACAATGAGCAGTTCTTC	CSVGTGEYNEQFF
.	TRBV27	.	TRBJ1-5	TGTGCCAGCAGTTTTTGGGGAGGGAAAAGCAATCAGCCCCAGCATTTT	CASSFWGGKSNQPQHF
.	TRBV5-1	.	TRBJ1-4	TGCGCCAGCAGATGGGGCAGAACTAATGAAAAACTGTTTTTT	CASRWGRTNEKLFF
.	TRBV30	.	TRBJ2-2	TGTGCCTGGAGTGGCGGCCTCAGGGGCACCGGGGAGCTGTTTTTT	CAWSGGLRGTGELFF
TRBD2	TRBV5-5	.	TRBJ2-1	TGTGCCAGCAGCAAGACTAGCGGGGTAACCTACAATGAGCAGTTCTTC	CASSKTSGVTYNEQFF
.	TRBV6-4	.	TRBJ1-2	TGTGCCGGAGATTCGGTCTATGGCTACACCTTC	CAGDSVYGYTF
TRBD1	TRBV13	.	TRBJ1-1	TGTGCCAGCAGCTTGGGACAGCCCATGAACACTGAAGCTTTCTTT	CASSLGQPMNTEAFF
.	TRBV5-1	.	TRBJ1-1	TGCGCCAGCAGCTTGGGGGACAATTTGAACACTGAAGCTTTCTTT	CASSLGDNLNTEAFF
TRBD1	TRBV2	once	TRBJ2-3	TGTGCCAGCAGTGATCCGGTTAGGGACAGGCCTGAGGGAGATACGCAGTATTTT	CASSDPVRDRPEGDTQYF
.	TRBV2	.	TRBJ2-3	TGTGCCAGCAAGGAGGACACAGATACGCAGTATTTT	CASKEDTDTQYF
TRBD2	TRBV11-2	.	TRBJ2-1	TGTGCCAGCAGCTTTAGCGGGGTATATTCTAGGGAGCAGTTCTTC	CASSFSGVYSREQFF
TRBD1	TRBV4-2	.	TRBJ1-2	TGTGCCAGCAGCCCGGAGAACAGGGGTAAATGGGGCTACACCTTC	CASSPENRGKWGYTF
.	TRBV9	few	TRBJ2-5	TGTGCCAGCAGCGTCGGGGGAGGCCGGGAGACCCAGTACTTC	CASSVGGGRETQYF
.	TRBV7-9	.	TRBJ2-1	TGTGCCAGCAGCCCCGGAAGTAAAGGGACTTCAGATGAGCAGTTCTTC	CASSPGSKGTSDEQFF
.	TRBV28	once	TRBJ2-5	TGTGCCAGCAGTTTAACCCGGGATGAGGGTCATTCACTCCAAGAGACCCAGTACTTC	CASSLTRDEGHSLQETQYF
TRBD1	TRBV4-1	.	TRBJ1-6	TGCGCCAGCAGCCAGGGACAGGTTGGGAGTTTCTCCTATAATTCACCCCTCCACTTT	CASSQGQVGSFSYNSPLHF
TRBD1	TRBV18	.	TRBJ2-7	TGTGCCAGCTCCCCCTTAGTCTCAGGGGACCCAGGGGGTATCGGTGAGCAGTACTTC	CASSPLVSGDPGGIGEQYF
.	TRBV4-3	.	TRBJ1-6	TGCGCCAGCAGCCCAGGCTCAGGGTATAATTCACCCCTCCACTTT	CASSPGSGYNSPLHF
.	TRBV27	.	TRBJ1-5	TGTGCCAGCGGGGGCAGGTCAAGCAATCAGCCCCAGCATTTT	CASGGRSSNQPQHF
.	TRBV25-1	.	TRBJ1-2	TGTGCCAGCAGGGAGTCTGGGGGCTACACCTTC	CASRESGGYTF
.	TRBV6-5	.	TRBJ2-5	TGTGCCAGCAGATTATACGGGGGGCCAGAGACCCAGTACTTC	CASRLYGGPETQYF
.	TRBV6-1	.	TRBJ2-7	TGTGCCAGCAGTGAAAGTAGCGAGTCGGGCGAGCAGTACTTC	CASSESSESGEQYF
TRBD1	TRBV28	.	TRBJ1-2	TGTGCCAGCAGTTCCCCCCGGACAGGGTCACGCTATGGCTACACCTTC	CASSSPRTGSRYGYTF
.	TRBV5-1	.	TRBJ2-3	TGCGCCAGCAGCTTGGGACTTAAGACAGATACGCAGTATTTT	CASSLGLKTDTQYF
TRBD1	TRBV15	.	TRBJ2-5	TGTGCCACTGCGGACAGGGGGCGATTAGAGACCCAGTACTTC	CATADRGRLETQYF
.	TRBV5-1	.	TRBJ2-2	TGCGCCAGCAGCTTGGCCGGCGGGATCAGCACCGGGGAGCTGTTTTTT	CASSLAGGISTGELFF
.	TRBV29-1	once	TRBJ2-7	TGCAGCGTTGTCCTGGACTATCCCTACGAGCAGTACTTC	CSVVLDYPYEQYF
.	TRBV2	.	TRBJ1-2	TGTGCCAGCAGTGAATCTTGGGGAGATGGCTACACCTTC	CASSESWGDGYTF
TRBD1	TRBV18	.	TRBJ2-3	TGTGCCAGCTCACCTGTTGGACAGGCTCCTACAGATACGCAGTATTTT	CASSPVGQAPTDTQYF
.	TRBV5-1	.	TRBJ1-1	TGCGCCAGCAGCTTGGCTGAGGGGAACACTGAAGCTTTCTTT	CASSLAEGNTEAFF
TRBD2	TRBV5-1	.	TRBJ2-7	TGCGCCAGCAGCTCAAACCCGGGACTAGGGAACTACGAGCAGTACTTC	CASSSNPGLGNYEQYF
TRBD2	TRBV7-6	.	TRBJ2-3	TGTGCCAGCAGCCCAGCCTTAGCGGGAGGGGCAGATACGCAGTATTTT	CASSPALAGGADTQYF
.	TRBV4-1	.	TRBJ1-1	TGCGCCAGCAGCCAAGCAGGGTTCACTGAAGCTTTCTTT	CASSQAGFTEAFF
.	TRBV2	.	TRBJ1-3	TGTGCCAGCAGTCTGGGGCCAAGCTCTGGAAACACCATATATTTT	CASSLGPSSGNTIYF